This TCR beta chain was documented in a study of cytotoxic CD8 clonotypes in ibrutinib-treated CLL. Study-level information: After a median about 13 months on treatment (6 to 36), response samples were drawn. Per sample, productive templates averaged around 250,000 and productive rearrangements averaged around 100,000.

Germline CDR1 MRHNA, CDR2 SNTAGT. The germline V and J ends were trimmed by 7 bases and 4 bases, with 11 bases remaining between them. The CDR3 is 13 amino acids. Generated by immunoSEQ multiplex PCR, the TCRdb table keeps only in-frame clones and is missing some. The repertoire consists of fewer than 35,000 clones, with more than 65% occurring once and the leading ten covering around a quarter. The sequences come from PBMCs, collected before ibrutinib treatment. The V call is TRBV6-4, the J call TRBJ1-5, with D unresolved. This TCR was sampled from a human donor with chronic lymphocytic leukemia. Here the CDR3 reads CASIYQPNQPQHF. Written as DNA, the CDR3 is TGTGCCAGCATTTATCAGCCTAATCAGCCCCAGCATTTT.